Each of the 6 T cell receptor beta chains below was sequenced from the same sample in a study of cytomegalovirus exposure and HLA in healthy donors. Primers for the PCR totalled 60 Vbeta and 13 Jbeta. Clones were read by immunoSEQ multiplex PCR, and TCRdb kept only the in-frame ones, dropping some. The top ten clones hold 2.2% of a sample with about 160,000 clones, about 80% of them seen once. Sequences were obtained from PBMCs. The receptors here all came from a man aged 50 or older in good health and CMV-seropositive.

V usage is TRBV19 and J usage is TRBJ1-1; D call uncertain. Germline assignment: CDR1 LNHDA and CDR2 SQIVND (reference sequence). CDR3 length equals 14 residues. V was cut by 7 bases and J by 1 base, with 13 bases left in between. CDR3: CASKMTLSNTEAFF. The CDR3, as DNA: TGTGCCAGTAAAATGACACTTTCGAACACTGAAGCTTTCTTT.

The CDR3: CASSPATSGGSNEQFF. CDR3 in DNA: TGTGCCAGCAGCCCCGCGACTAGCGGGGGAAGCAATGAGCAGTTCTTC. J is TRBJ2-1 and V is TRBV11-3, with 12 nucleotides matching TRBD2. In germline, CDR1 is SGHNT, CDR2 YENEEA. The CDR3 is 16 amino acids. The junction had 8 bases not matched to a gene; V was cut back by 5 bases and J by 6 bases.

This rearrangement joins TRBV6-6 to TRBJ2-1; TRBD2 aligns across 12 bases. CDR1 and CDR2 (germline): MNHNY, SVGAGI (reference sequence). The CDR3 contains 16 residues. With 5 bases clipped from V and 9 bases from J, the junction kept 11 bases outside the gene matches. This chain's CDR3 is CASSQSLAGGPGEQFF. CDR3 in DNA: TGTGCCAGCAGTCAAAGTCTAGCGGGGGGGCCGGGTGAGCAGTTCTTC.

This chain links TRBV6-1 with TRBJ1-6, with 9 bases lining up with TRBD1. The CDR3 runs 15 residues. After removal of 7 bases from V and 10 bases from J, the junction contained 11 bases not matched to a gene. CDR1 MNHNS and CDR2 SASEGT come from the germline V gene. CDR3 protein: CASNPVTGGVSPLHF. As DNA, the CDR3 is TGTGCCAGCAATCCTGTGACAGGGGGGGTATCACCCCTCCACTTT.

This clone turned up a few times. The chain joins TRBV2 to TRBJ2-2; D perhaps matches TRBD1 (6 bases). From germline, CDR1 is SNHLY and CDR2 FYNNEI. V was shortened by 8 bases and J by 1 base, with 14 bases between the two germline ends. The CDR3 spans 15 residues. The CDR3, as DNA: TGTGCCAGCCGAACAAACAGGGTGAACACCGGGGAGCTGTTTTTT. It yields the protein CASRTNRVNTGELFF.

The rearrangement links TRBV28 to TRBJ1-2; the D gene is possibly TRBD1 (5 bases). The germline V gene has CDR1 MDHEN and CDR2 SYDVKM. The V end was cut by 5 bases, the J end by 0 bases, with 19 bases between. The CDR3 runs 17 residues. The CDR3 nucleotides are TGTGCCAGCAGTGCCCCTCGCGGGGCTCAAGCTAACTATGGCTACACCTTC. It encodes CASSAPRGAQANYGYTF.